The 9 T cell receptor beta chains listed next were all sequenced from one sample in a study of blood T cell repertoires in COVID-19. Using immunoSEQ multiplex PCR, the repertoire was profiled, and TCRdb retains in-frame clones only, with some absent. The sample has fewer than 400,000 clones; approximately 86% are singletons. The specimen was peripheral blood. These receptors all come from a human donor in a cohort sampled during active COVID-19.

The CDR3 DNA reads as TGTGCCAGCAGTGAATTTGGGACTAGCGTCGATGAGCAGTTCTTC. Residues: CASSEFGTSVDEQFF. The rearrangement links TRBV2 to TRBJ2-1; 10 nucleotides line up with TRBD2. After removal of 2 bases from V and 8 bases from J, the junction contained 6 bases not matched to a gene. The germline V gene encodes CDR1 SNHLY and CDR2 FYNNEI. CDR3 length: 15 residues.

The chain links TRBV30 to TRBJ2-3; D is unresolved. Germline values: CDR1 GTSNPN, CDR2 SVGIG (reference sequence). V dropped 2 bases and J dropped 4 bases, with 10 bases sitting between them. There are 13 residues in the CDR3. DNA for the CDR3: TGTGCCTGGAGTAATAGTGTTTCAGATACGCAGTATTTT. It is translated as CAWSNSVSDTQYF.

CDR3 protein: CASSDRGSTDTQYF. The CDR3 bases are TGTGCCAGCAGTGACAGGGGGAGCACAGATACGCAGTATTTT. The rearrangement uses TRBV2 and TRBJ2-3; 7 bases match TRBD1. The CDR3 loop spans 14 amino acids. With 3 bases clipped from V and 0 bases from J, the junction kept 0 bases outside the gene matches. CDR1 SNHLY and CDR2 FYNNEI come from the germline V gene.

This clone was counted a single time. Here the CDR3 reads CASSQGDYGYTF. The CDR3 region has the DNA TGTGCCAGCAGCCAAGGCGATTATGGCTACACCTTC. The chain combines TRBV3-1 (or the pseudogene TRBV3-2) with TRBJ1-2, with D hard to call. V was trimmed by 1 base and J by 5 bases, leaving 5 bases between them. Germline V gene lookup returns CDR1 LGHDT and CDR2 YNNKEL (reference sequence). The CDR3 extends over 12 amino acids.

This clone was recorded once. This chain uses TRBV6-4 with TRBJ1-5; D perhaps matches TRBD1 (5 bases). V shed 10 bases and J shed 5 bases, with 15 bases lying between them. The CDR3 is 13 amino acids. Germline V gives CDR1 MRHNA, CDR2 SNTAGT. CDR3 DNA: TGTGCCATCCTAAATCGGGGGGATCAGCCCCAGCATTTT. It yields the protein CAILNRGDQPQHF.

The gene calls are TRBV10-3 and TRBJ2-2; 7 nucleotides match TRBD2. The germline gives CDR1 ENHRY, CDR2 SYGVKD. Losses at the gene ends were 2 bases for V and 0 bases for J; bases not matched to a gene: 6. This CDR3 contains 17 residues. DNA of the CDR3: TGTGCCATCAGTGAGACTACTAGCGCCGCGAACACCGGGGAGCTGTTTTTT. Its translation is CAISETTSAANTGELFF.

The chain couples TRBV30 to TRBJ2-2, with 7 nucleotides matching TRBD1. CDR3 length: 15 residues. CDR1 is GTSNPN, CDR2 SVGIG, per germline (reference sequence). V dropped 3 bases and J dropped 1; count of bases not matched to a gene: 5. CDR3 protein: CAWRYGTENTGELFF. DNA for the CDR3: TGTGCCTGGAGGTATGGGACAGAGAACACCGGGGAGCTGTTTTTT.

This clone was found once. V and J are TRBV9 and TRBJ2-1, with a tentative D call TRBD1 (5 bases). The germline V gene has CDR1 SGDLS and CDR2 YYNGEE. The CDR3 is 18 amino acids. V lost 1 base to trimming and J lost 0 bases, with 17 bases between them. In nucleotides, the CDR3 is TGTGCCAGCAGCGTAATGTCAGGGTATCGTAGCTCCTACAATGAGCAGTTCTTC. It specifies CASSVMSGYRSSYNEQFF.

The chain uses TRBV7-6 and TRBJ1-1; D unclear. V was cut by 5 bases and J by 3 bases, with 13 bases left in between. The CDR3 extends over 14 amino acids. Germline loops: CDR1 SGHVS, CDR2 FNYEAQ. The CDR3: CASSPPGGYTEAFF. The CDR3 nucleotides read TGTGCCAGCAGCCCCCCCGGAGGGTACACTGAAGCTTTCTTT.